These 29 T cell receptor beta chains were all obtained from the same sample, sequenced in a study of cytomegalovirus exposure and HLA in healthy donors. Vbeta (60) and Jbeta (13) primers were used in the PCR. Sequencing was performed with immunoSEQ multiplex PCR; in TCRdb, only in-frame clones are kept and a portion is missing. The repertoire holds some 190,000 clones, with about 87% as singletons. The sequenced material came from PBMCs. The receptors come from a woman aged 18 to 35 in good health and CMV-seronegative.

V usage is TRBV30 and J usage is TRBJ2-3, with 10 bases matching TRBD2. The CDR3 extends over 15 amino acids. CDR1 GTSNPN and CDR2 SVGIG come from the germline V gene (reference sequence). The ends lost 2 bases at V and 6 bases at J; junction bases unmatched: 8. CDR3 nucleotides: TGTGCCTGGAGTTCGGGACTAGCGTCCGTGGATACGCAGTATTTT. Translated, it gives CAWSSGLASVDTQYF.

The V call is TRBV5-6, the J call TRBJ1-3; no reliable D call. Trimming stripped 2 bases from V and 0 bases from J, with 9 bases between. This CDR3 region has 15 residues. The V gene's germline CDR1 is SGHDT and CDR2 YYEEEE. In DNA form, the CDR3 reads TGTGCCAGCAGCTTTTCCCAGTTCTCTGGAAACACCATATATTTT. Amino acids: CASSFSQFSGNTIYF.

There are a few counts of this clone. The genes are TRBV10-3 and TRBJ2-1; 16 bases match TRBD2. The germline V gene has CDR1 ENHRY and CDR2 SYGVKD. This CDR3 has 19 residues. V dropped 4 bases and J dropped 5; count of bases not matched to a gene: 11. The CDR3 loop is CAISVGRGLAGGPNNEQFF. In DNA, the CDR3 is TGTGCCATCAGTGTAGGGAGGGGACTAGCGGGAGGGCCCAACAATGAGCAGTTCTTC.

V usage is TRBV25-1 and J usage is TRBJ1-2; TRBD1 agrees at 7 bases. CDR3 size: 15 residues. Trimming removed 3 bases from V and 2 bases from J; junction bases left unmatched: 6. Germline V lookup: CDR1 MGHDK, CDR2 SYGVNS. The CDR3: CASSDLGQENYGYTF. The CDR3 nucleotides are TGTGCCAGCAGTGACCTTGGACAGGAGAACTATGGCTACACCTTC.

This chain uses TRBV5-5 with TRBJ1-3; D is ambiguous. The CDR3 is 14 amino acids. The ends were cut back, 3 bases at V and 0 bases at J, with 7 bases in the middle. CDR1 and CDR2 from the germline V gene are SGHKS and YYEKEE (reference sequence). The chain's CDR3 is CASSSEISGNTIYF. In nucleotides, the CDR3 is TGTGCCAGCAGCTCCGAGATCTCTGGAAACACCATATATTTT.

The chain joins TRBV4-1 to TRBJ1-1, with D uncertain. The CDR3 consists of 15 residues. From germline, CDR1 is MGHRA and CDR2 YSYEKL. Between the trimmed V and J ends, which lost 0 bases and 0 bases, there was a span of 8 bases. The CDR3 nucleotides are TGCGCCAGCAGCCAAGAAATAGCTATGAACACTGAAGCTTTCTTT. Its translation: CASSQEIAMNTEAFF.

The chain combines TRBV9 with TRBJ1-3, with D unresolved. The V gene's germline CDR1 is SGDLS and CDR2 YYNGEE. Trimming took off 0 bases at V and 2 bases at J, with 15 bases between the two ends. CDR3 length: 17 residues. DNA of the CDR3: TGTGCCAGCAGCGTAGGCCCTGTCCCGGAGCCTGGAAACACCATATATTTT. Protein sequence: CASSVGPVPEPGNTIYF.

The chain couples TRBV9 to TRBJ1-2; D is unresolved. Germline V gives CDR1 SGDLS, CDR2 YYNGEE. This CDR3 spans 14 amino acids. The V gene lost 2 bases and the J gene lost 1 base, with 9 bases spanning the gap. The DNA of the CDR3 is TGTGCCAGCAGCGTGCGTGAGGGTAACTATGGCTACACCTTC. This codes for CASSVREGNYGYTF.

This rearrangement joins TRBV5-4 to TRBJ2-7, with TRBD1 matching 10 bases. J lost 5 bases, V lost 3 bases, and 5 bases had no gene match. The germline V gene encodes CDR1 SGHNT and CDR2 YYREEE (reference sequence). CDR3 length equals 14 residues. CDR3 amino acids: CASSSRTGGNEQYF. CDR3 DNA sequence: TGTGCCAGCAGCTCCCGGACAGGGGGTAACGAGCAGTACTTC.

Only a few counts were recorded for this clone. The V and J genes are TRBV19 and TRBJ1-1; tentatively, D is TRBD1 (5 bases). The CDR3 has 13 residues. V lost 8 bases to trimming and J lost 4 bases, with 14 bases between them. Germline loops: CDR1 LNHDA, CDR2 SQIVND (reference sequence). The CDR3 nucleotides read TGTGCCAGTGGTCAGGGACTAGGCACTGAAGCTTTCTTT. Protein sequence: CASGQGLGTEAFF.

J is TRBJ2-2 and V is TRBV7-9, with unresolved D. Per germline, CDR1 SEHNR and CDR2 FQNEAQ (reference sequence). Trimming cost V 1 base and J 6 bases, with 15 bases left between them. The CDR3 covers 16 residues. CDR3 sequence (DNA): TGTGCCAGCAGCTTAGTCAGCCTTGGCCAGGCCGGGGAGCTGTTTTTT. Amino acid sequence: CASSLVSLGQAGELFF.

V gene TRBV5-6 combines with J gene TRBJ2-1, with D tentatively TRBD2 (6 bases). CDR3 size: 17 residues. CDR1 is SGHDT and CDR2 is YYEEEE in the germline V gene. Deletions cut 4 bases from V and 4 bases from J, with 21 bases between. CDR3 sequence: CASSPRSCRDCYNEQFF. In nucleotides, the CDR3 is TGTGCCAGCAGCCCAAGGTCCTGCCGGGACTGTTACAATGAGCAGTTCTTC.

The sample holds a few counts of this clone. The chain links TRBV28 to TRBJ2-2, with TRBD2 matching over 7 bases. Losses at the gene ends were 10 bases for V and 3 bases for J; bases not matched to a gene: 5. The germline V gene encodes CDR1 MDHEN and CDR2 SYDVKM. The CDR3 is made up of 13 amino acids. For the CDR3, the DNA is TGTGCCACCAGGCGGGGGTACACCGGGGAGCTGTTTTTT. Protein product: CATRRGYTGELFF.

A few counts support this clone. The gene calls are TRBV5-1 and TRBJ2-3, with TRBD2 matching 8 bases. V lost 3 bases to trimming and J lost 3 bases; unmatched junction nucleotides: 6. Per the germline V gene, CDR1 is SGHRS and CDR2 is YFSETQ. This CDR3 spans 15 amino acids. The CDR3 DNA reads as TGCGCCAGCAGCTCCGGGACGGGAGGGACAGATACGCAGTATTTT. It encodes CASSSGTGGTDTQYF.

This chain uses TRBV10-1 with TRBJ1-2, with 9 bases identical to TRBD1. The CDR3 extends over 16 amino acids. With V trimmed by 4 bases and J by 5 bases, 11 bases remained unmatched. CDR1 is WNHNN, CDR2 SYGVQD, per germline (reference sequence). The CDR3 loop reads CASSAYRTGDYYGYTF. The CDR3 DNA is TGCGCCAGCAGTGCCTACCGGACAGGGGATTATTATGGCTACACCTTC.

For the CDR3, the DNA is TGTGCCAGCAGTGTAGGACCCTCGGGGGAGCAGTACTTC. This translates into CASSVGPSGEQYF. V usage is TRBV6-1 and J usage is TRBJ2-7; a weak D match, TRBD2 (5 bases). With 4 bases removed from V and 7 bases from J, the gap between germline ends came to 14 bases. The CDR3 is 13 amino acids. Germline V gene sequence: CDR1 MNHNS, CDR2 SASEGT.

A single count supports this clone. The CDR3 loop is CASSLNQDHGYTF. In DNA, the CDR3 is TGCGCCAGCAGCTTGAACCAGGATCACGGCTACACCTTC. This rearrangement joins TRBV5-1 to TRBJ1-2; D uncertain. Looked up from germline, CDR1 is SGHRS and CDR2 is YFSETQ. The CDR3 is 13 amino acids. The ends were cut back, 1 base at V and 8 bases at J, with 12 bases in the middle. Drawing the rest from reference TRBV5-1 and TRBJ1-2, the complete variable domain is KAGVTQTPRYLIKTRGQQVTLSCSPISGHRSVSWYQQTPGQGLQFLFEYFSETQRNKGNFPGRFSGRQFSNSRSEMNVSTLELGDSALYLCASSLNQDHGYTFGSGTRLTVV.

This chain joins TRBV28 and TRBJ1-2; D unclear. Germline CDR1 reads MDHEN; CDR2 reads SYDVKM. V lost 5 bases and J lost 0, with 4 bases in between. The length of the CDR3 is 12 residues. The CDR3 bases are TGTGCCAGCAGTCCGTCTAACTATGGCTACACCTTC. It yields the protein CASSPSNYGYTF.

This clone has just a few counts. The genes are TRBV27 and TRBJ1-2, with a tentative D call TRBD1 (5 bases). The germline V gene has CDR1 MNHEY and CDR2 SMNVEV (reference sequence). The CDR3 is 15 amino acids. V was shortened by 5 bases and J by 6 bases, with 19 bases between the two germline ends. In DNA, the CDR3 is TGTGCCAGCAGTGTAAGGGGACTGCCCACCAATGGCTACACCTTC. It encodes CASSVRGLPTNGYTF.

In this sample, this clone turned up once. Other DNA sequences in this specimen translate into the identical CDR3. The chain links TRBV27 to TRBJ2-7, with TRBD2 matching 7 bases. Germline V gene data show CDR1 as MNHEY and CDR2 as SMNVEV (reference sequence). After removal of 2 bases from V and 1 base from J, the junction contained 5 bases not matched to a gene. The length of the CDR3 is 15 residues. CDR3 protein: CASSLGGGSSYEQYF. The DNA for the CDR3 is TGTGCCAGCAGTTTAGGCGGGGGAAGTTCCTACGAGCAGTACTTC.

This chain links TRBV5-4 with TRBJ1-2; 8 nucleotides line up with TRBD1. V shed 10 bases and J 3 bases; nucleotides not matched to a gene: 5. This CDR3 contains 12 residues. The germline gives CDR1 SGHNT, CDR2 YYREEE (reference sequence). The CDR3 spells CAVHRGDYGYTF. CDR3 DNA: TGTGCCGTACACAGGGGGGACTATGGCTACACCTTC.

The chain is built from TRBV29-1 and TRBJ2-7; perhaps TRBD2 as D (6 bases). V lost 6 bases to trimming and J lost 0 bases, with 12 bases between them. Germline assignment: CDR1 SQVTM and CDR2 ANQGSEA. The CDR3 has 13 residues. The CDR3 DNA reads as TGCAGCGTGGGGACTCCCAGCTCCTACGAGCAGTACTTC. Translation: CSVGTPSSYEQYF.

This chain joins TRBV11-2 and TRBJ1-2; possibly TRBD1 for D (5 bases). CDR3 length: 15 amino acids. Germline V CDR1 and CDR2: SGHAT, FQNNGV. Trimming stripped 5 bases from V and 5 bases from J, with 18 bases between. CDR3 sequence: CASSGRAGQGYGYTF. DNA for the CDR3: TGTGCCAGCAGCGGGAGGGCAGGGCAAGGGTATGGCTACACCTTC.

The V gene is TRBV2, the J gene TRBJ2-3, with 9 bases identical to TRBD2. The germline V gene encodes CDR1 SNHLY and CDR2 FYNNEI. Losses at the gene ends were 10 bases for V and 3 bases for J; bases not matched to a gene: 11. This CDR3 is 15 amino acids long. The CDR3 reads CAITSLAGSTDTQYF. For the CDR3, the DNA is TGTGCCATCACGTCCCTAGCGGGGTCTACAGATACGCAGTATTTT.

The chain employs TRBV29-1 and TRBJ1-6; perhaps TRBD1 as D (5 bases). This CDR3 is built from 12 residues. Deletions cut 6 bases from V and 14 bases from J, with 17 bases between. Germline V gene sequence: CDR1 SQVTM, CDR2 ANQGSEA. CDR3 sequence (DNA): TGCAGCGTGCGGGTCCCCGGGGGGTCCCTCCACTTT. Translating gives CSVRVPGGSLHF.

The chain has TRBV7-3 and TRBJ2-3, with TRBD2 matching 10 bases. CDR3 length equals 15 residues. Germline-derived CDR1 and CDR2 are SGHTA and FQGTGA. The ends lost 4 bases at V and 1 base at J; junction bases unmatched: 2. As DNA, the CDR3 is TGTGCCAGCAGCTCCCTAGCGGGAGGCACAGATACGCAGTATTTT. This codes for CASSSLAGGTDTQYF. Full variable domain (rest looked up from reference TRBV7-3 and TRBJ2-3): GAGVSQTPSNKVTEKGKYVELRCDPISGHTALYWYRQSLGQGPEFLIYFQGTGAADDSGLPNDRFFAVRPEGSVSTLKIQRTERGDSAVYLCASSSLAGGTDTQYFGPGTRLTVL.

The rearrangement uses TRBV19 and TRBJ2-1, with 9 bases aligning to TRBD2. J lost 3 bases, V lost 5 bases, and 8 bases had no gene match. Per the germline V gene, CDR1 is LNHDA and CDR2 is SQIVND (reference sequence). This CDR3 region has 16 residues. The CDR3 is CASSQLTSGVYNEQFF. CDR3 in DNA: TGTGCCAGTAGTCAACTGACTAGCGGAGTCTACAATGAGCAGTTCTTC.

The chain combines TRBV4-3 with TRBJ2-3; TRBD2 matches 9 bases. The V segment lost 4 bases and the J segment 3 bases; nucleotides outside the gene matches: 11. Germline V gives CDR1 LGHNA, CDR2 YSLEER. The CDR3 runs 17 residues. In nucleotides, the CDR3 is TGCGCCAGCAGCCCGGATTGGTCTAGCGGGGTGACAGATACGCAGTATTTT. It is translated as CASSPDWSSGVTDTQYF.

V and J are TRBV4-2 and TRBJ2-3, with 11 bases matching TRBD2. The CDR3 extends over 17 amino acids. From germline, CDR1 is LGHNA and CDR2 YNFKEQ. Germline trimming cut 1 base from V and 5 bases from J; bases unmatched to any gene: 8. The CDR3 spells CASSQGNSGGARDTQYF. In DNA form, the CDR3 reads TGTGCCAGCAGCCAAGGGAATAGCGGGGGGGCTAGAGATACGCAGTATTTT.